This TCR beta chain was sequenced in a study of identical twins. Whole-study findings and limits: In cord blood, abundant beta clonotypes had fewer insertions; memory showed no trend. Models came in too low on out-of-frame TCR alpha sharing in monozygotic twins.

V gave up 5 bases and J gave up 11 bases; unmatched junction bases: 10. This CDR3 is 15 amino acids long. A word on this clonotype: Its antigen is unidentified.

Each CDR3 protein is one row after TCRdb ran MiXCR on the 5' RACE reads. Here the sample spans about 200,000 distinct CDR3 sequences, about a sixth being singletons. This sample also belongs to another study, concerning T cells expressing NK-cell markers. As that study records: CD8+ T cells in over 5 donors included dominant NKG2C+ clonotypes at roughly 1.0-8%. Four of the donors also had these clonotypes leading their CD3+CD56-NKG2C+ fraction.

The sequenced sample was CD8+ T cells sorted from blood. This sequence was found in a young woman in good health. The chain joins TRBV12-3 or TRBV12-4 to TRBJ2-3; 13 bases align to TRBD2. The chain's CDR3 is CASSPDGLAGDGQYF. CDR3 in DNA: TGTGCCAGCAGTCCCGATGGACTAGCGGGGGACGGGCAGTATTTT.